Listed below are T cell receptor beta chains from one sample, sequenced in a study of tumor-infiltrating lymphocytes in primary liver carcinoma. MiXCR, applied by TCRdb to the multiplex PCR reads, yields one record per CDR3 protein. The sample records some 94,000 distinct CDR3 sequences, more than 65% being singletons. The material sequenced was liver tumor tissue from sampling region 5. Receptors originate from a woman in her sixties with primary liver carcinoma and hepatitis B virus infection. Both conserved end residues are part of each CDR3. Each record gives: clone size, V gene, J gene, D gene, CDR3 protein, CDR3 DNA. A D gene is named only where the DNA matches it firmly. Part of the rows lack a size; the others show once, few, many or a class for expanded clones.

clone size: many; V gene: TRBV28; J gene: TRBJ2-3; D gene: .; CDR3 protein: CASSLLGATRGGRDTQYF; CDR3 DNA: TGTGCCAGCAGTTTATTGGGTGCGACTAGAGGGGGACGAGATACGCAGTATTTT
clone size: many; V gene: TRBV29-1; J gene: TRBJ2-1; D gene: .; CDR3 protein: CSMGGGGNEQFF; CDR3 DNA: TGCAGCATGGGGGGAGGGGGGAATGAGCAGTTCTTC
clone size: many; V gene: TRBV6-1; J gene: TRBJ1-2; D gene: TRBD1; CDR3 protein: CASKILLGGQGAEYGYTF; CDR3 DNA: TGTGCCAGCAAGATCCTACTCGGAGGACAGGGGGCTGAATATGGCTACACCTTC
clone size: .; V gene: TRBV28; J gene: TRBJ2-1; D gene: .; CDR3 protein: CASRVGVNEQFF; CDR3 DNA: TGTGCCAGCAGGGTGGGGGTCAATGAGCAGTTCTTC
clone size: .; V gene: TRBV11-2; J gene: TRBJ1-1; D gene: .; CDR3 protein: CAGSPFDGMNTEAFF; CDR3 DNA: TGTGCCGGCAGCCCTTTTGATGGAATGAACACTGAAGCTTTCTTT
clone size: .; V gene: TRBV28; J gene: TRBJ1-2; D gene: .; CDR3 protein: CASSSEGGAQGYTF; CDR3 DNA: TGTGCCAGCAGTTCCGAAGGGGGGGCGCAGGGCTACACCTTC
clone size: .; V gene: TRBV19; J gene: TRBJ2-3; D gene: .; CDR3 protein: CASRRSTDTQYF; CDR3 DNA: TGTGCCAGTAGACGGAGCACAGATACGCAGTATTTT
clone size: .; V gene: TRBV12-3/TRBV12-4; J gene: TRBJ1-1; D gene: .; CDR3 protein: CASSPGAGTEAFF; CDR3 DNA: TGTGCCAGCAGTCCCGGGGCAGGGACTGAAGCTTTCTTT
clone size: once; V gene: TRBV20-1; J gene: TRBJ2-3; D gene: TRBD2; CDR3 protein: CSARATSGRQDTQYF; CDR3 DNA: TGCAGTGCTAGGGCGACTAGCGGGAGGCAAGATACGCAGTATTTT
clone size: .; V gene: TRBV29-1; J gene: TRBJ2-3; D gene: .; CDR3 protein: CSAGITSTSTQYF; CDR3 DNA: TGCAGCGCCGGAATCACGAGCACAAGTACGCAGTATTTT
clone size: .; V gene: TRBV20-1; J gene: TRBJ2-6; D gene: .; CDR3 protein: CSADSSSGANVLTF; CDR3 DNA: TGCAGTGCCGATTCGTCCTCTGGGGCCAACGTCCTGACTTTC
clone size: once; V gene: TRBV11-3; J gene: TRBJ2-7; D gene: .; CDR3 protein: CAISPGTRGNNEQYF; CDR3 DNA: TGTGCCATCAGCCCCGGGACAAGGGGCAACAACGAGCAGTACTTC
clone size: large; V gene: TRBV11-2; J gene: TRBJ2-3; D gene: .; CDR3 protein: CASSMGLPTDTQYF; CDR3 DNA: TGTGCCAGCAGCATGGGGCTTCCCACAGATACGCAGTATTTT
clone size: .; V gene: TRBV29-1; J gene: TRBJ2-1; D gene: .; CDR3 protein: CSVDGTGRNEQIF; CDR3 DNA: TGCAGCGTTGACGGTACAGGACGGAATGAGCAGATCTTC
clone size: few; V gene: TRBV28; J gene: TRBJ2-3; D gene: .; CDR3 protein: CASSFLGVRPDTQYF; CDR3 DNA: TGTGCCAGCAGTTTCCTCGGCGTGAGACCAGATACGCAGTATTTT
clone size: .; V gene: TRBV6-1; J gene: TRBJ2-4; D gene: .; CDR3 protein: CGSSDRAGRRKYIQYF; CDR3 DNA: TGTGGCAGCAGTGATAGGGCTGGGCGTAGGAAATACATTCAGTACTTC
clone size: .; V gene: TRBV10-3; J gene: TRBJ1-6; D gene: .; CDR3 protein: CAISVENSPLHF; CDR3 DNA: TGTGCCATCAGTGTGGAAAATTCACCCCTCCACTTT
clone size: .; V gene: TRBV29-1; J gene: TRBJ2-2; D gene: .; CDR3 protein: CSLWATHGELFF; CDR3 DNA: TGCAGCCTTTGGGCGACACACGGGGAGCTGTTTTTT